The clone carrying this T cell receptor (beta chain) turned up a few times. TCRdb re-derived calls from the RT-PCR reads in MiXCR, one entry per CDR3 protein. Here the sample spans more than 550,000 distinct CDR3 sequences, roughly 12% being singletons. Germline V gene sequence: CDR1 LNHNV, CDR2 YYDKDF (reference sequence). The CDR3 covers 15 residues. Trimming took 0 bases from V and 1 from J, leaving 6 bases between them. This sample was included in a study of response to subunit inactivated influenza vaccine. The chain is built from TRBV15 and TRBJ1-4; no definite D call. Here the sequenced sample was PBMCs from blood, taken on the day of vaccination. The source is a man aged 50 to 60 who received an inactivated influenza vaccine. CDR3 loop: CATSRERGTNEKLFF. The DNA of the CDR3 is TGTGCCACCAGCAGAGAGCGGGGAACTAATGAAAAACTGTTTTTT.